A single sample is the source of the 2 T cell receptor beta chains below, sequenced in a study of tissue T cells after allogeneic stem cell transplantation. Method: immunoSEQ multiplex PCR; TCRdb's copy keeps in-frame clones and lacks some. Of more than 45,000 clones detected, roughly 73% appear once; the ten largest clones hold 0.5% to 0.65%. Sample: sorted cells pooled from one or two spleens. Receptors were obtained from a pool of C57BL/6 mice in good health.

About this clone itself: The genes are named according to mouse. The read finishes 1 residue shy of the CDR3 end, and the germline J gene is used to complete it. The chain employs TRBV26 and TRBJ1-4; D is uncertain. The CDR3 spans 15 residues. The germline V gene encodes CDR1 KGHPV and CDR2 FQNQEV (reference sequence). V was clipped by 2 bases and J by 0 bases, with 7 bases between them. The CDR3 loop reads CASSLGRFSNERLFF. CDR3 DNA, as far as it was read: TGTGCCAGCAGTCTGGGACGGTTTTCCAACGAAAGATTATTT.

Note on this clone: All gene names here are mouse names. The read terminates 1 residue ahead of where the CDR3 ends, so the germline J gene completes it. V and J are TRBV20 and TRBJ1-3; D possibly corresponds to TRBD1 (6 bases). Germline CDR1 reads GFQATS; CDR2 reads STVNSAI. This CDR3 is 12 amino acids long. Incomplete CDR3 DNA: TGTGGGCAGGGGAATTCTGGAAATACGCTCTAT. This translates into CGQGNSGNTLY. The full-length CDR3 reads as CGQGNSGNTLYF.